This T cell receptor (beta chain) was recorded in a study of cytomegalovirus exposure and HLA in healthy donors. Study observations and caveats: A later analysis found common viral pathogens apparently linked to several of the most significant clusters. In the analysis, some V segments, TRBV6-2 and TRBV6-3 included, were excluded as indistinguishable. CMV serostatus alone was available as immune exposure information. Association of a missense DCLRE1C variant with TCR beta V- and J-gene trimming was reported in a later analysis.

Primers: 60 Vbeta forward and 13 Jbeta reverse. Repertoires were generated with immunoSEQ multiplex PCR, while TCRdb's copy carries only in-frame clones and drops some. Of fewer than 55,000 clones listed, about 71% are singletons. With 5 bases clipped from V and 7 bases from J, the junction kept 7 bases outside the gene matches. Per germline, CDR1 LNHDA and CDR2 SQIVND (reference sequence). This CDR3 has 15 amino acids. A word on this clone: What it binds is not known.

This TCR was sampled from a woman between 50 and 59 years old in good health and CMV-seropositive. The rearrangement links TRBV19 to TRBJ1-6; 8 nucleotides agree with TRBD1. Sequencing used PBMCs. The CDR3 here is CASSFTGGRNSPLHF. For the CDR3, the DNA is TGTGCCAGTAGTTTCACAGGGGGGAGAAATTCACCCCTCCACTTT.